These 22 T cell receptor beta chains originate from one sample sequenced in a study of T cell repertoires in cytomegalovirus infection. TCRdb itself ran the reads through MiXCR, one entry per CDR3 protein. This table holds under 450,000 distinct CDR3 sequences, about 32% found once. No cognate antigen is known for these TCRs. The material was cultured PBMCs, obtained from culture after CMV antigen stimulation. The receptor source for this set is a human donor in good health (CMV status not recorded). Some clones in this sample may be carry-over from other donors' samples.

J is TRBJ2-3 and V is TRBV7-6; D is possibly TRBD1 (6 bases). CDR3 length equals 15 residues. Germline V lookup: CDR1 SGHVS, CDR2 FNYEAQ. Trimming took off 5 bases at V and 6 bases at J, with 18 bases between the two ends. The CDR3 bases are TGTGCCAGCAGCAGGCAGGGACAATTCCGCGATACGCAGTATTTT. Residues: CASSRQGQFRDTQYF. Using reference TRBV7-6 and TRBJ2-3 for the parts outside the CDR3, the full variable domain is GAGVSQSPRYKVTKRGQDVALRCDPISGHVSLYWYRQALGQGPEFLTYFNYEAQQDKSGLPNDRFSAERPEGSISTLTIQRTEQRDSAMYRCASSRQGQFRDTQYFGPGTRLTVL.

This clonotype appeared a few times. V usage is TRBV7-9 and J usage is TRBJ2-1; D remains unclear. CDR3 length: 16 residues. The V end was cut by 3 bases, the J end by 5 bases, with 17 bases between. Germline loops: CDR1 SEHNR, CDR2 FQNEAQ (reference sequence). CDR3 sequence reads: CASSFDEISPNNEQFF. CDR3 sequence (DNA): TGTGCCAGCAGCTTCGACGAGATAAGTCCAAACAATGAGCAGTTCTTC. The entire variable domain, with the rest obtained from reference TRBV7-9 and TRBJ2-1, is as follows: DTGVSQNPRHKITKRGQNVTFRCDPISEHNRLYWYRQTLGQGPEFLTYFQNEAQLEKSRLLSDRFSAERPKGSFSTLEIQRTEQGDSAMYLCASSFDEISPNNEQFFGPGTRLTVL.

This chain uses TRBV6-5 with TRBJ2-7; 11 bases match TRBD2. Per germline, CDR1 MNHEY and CDR2 SVGAGI. V was clipped by 5 bases and J by 2 bases; unmatched bases: 5. CDR3 length equals 15 residues. The CDR3 reads CASSPGTSGPYEQYV. The CDR3 nucleotides are TGTGCCAGCAGTCCCGGGACTAGCGGCCCCTACGAGCAGTACGTC.

This clonotype was seen a few times. The V gene is TRBV7-2, the J gene TRBJ2-4, with 9 bases that match TRBD1. The junction had 12 bases not matched to a gene; V was cut back by 5 bases and J by 7 bases. Per the germline V gene, CDR1 is SGHTA and CDR2 is FQGNSA. The CDR3 sequence is 16 residues long. The CDR3 DNA reads as TGTGCCAGCAGCCCACAGGGGGCTCGTTTGTTGAACATTCAGTACTTC. This gives the protein CASSPQGARLLNIQYF.

The chain uses TRBV7-2 and TRBJ2-1; TRBD1 is a possible D gene (6 bases). With 5 bases removed from V and 8 bases from J, the gap between germline ends came to 13 bases. Per the germline V gene, CDR1 is SGHTA and CDR2 is FQGNSA. The CDR3 loop spans 13 amino acids. Here the CDR3 DNA reads TGTGCCAGCAGCCCATTACAGGGACATGAGCAGTTCTTC. Residues: CASSPLQGHEQFF.

The chain employs TRBV20-1 and TRBJ2-1; D is perhaps TRBD2 (5 bases). The CDR3 is 14 amino acids. CDR1 and CDR2 from the germline V gene are DFQATT and SNEGSKA (reference sequence). The chain's CDR3 is CSVRSGNSYNEQFF. The CDR3 DNA follows: TGCAGCGTAAGGTCCGGGAACTCCTACAATGAGCAGTTCTTC.

The chain is built from TRBV4-2 and TRBJ1-1; D is unclear. Between the trimmed V and J ends, which lost 5 bases and 1 base, there was a span of 14 bases. The CDR3 has 15 amino acids. Germline CDR1 reads LGHNA; CDR2 reads YNFKEQ. CDR3 in DNA: TGTGCCAGCAGCGGTTTAACGGAATGGAACACTGAAGCTTTCTTT. It is translated as CASSGLTEWNTEAFF.

Only a few counts were recorded for this clonotype. V gene TRBV7-2 combines with J gene TRBJ1-1, with D perhaps TRBD1 (5 bases). CDR1 is SGHTA and CDR2 is FQGNSA in the germline V gene. The ends were cut back, 6 bases at V and 4 bases at J, with 9 bases in the middle. This CDR3 contains 12 residues. The CDR3 here is CASSRTSTEAFF. In nucleotides, the CDR3 is TGTGCCAGCAGTCGGACAAGCACTGAAGCTTTCTTT.

The chain employs TRBV19 and TRBJ1-5; TRBD1 is a possible D gene (6 bases). Trimming removed 1 base from V and 7 bases from J, with 14 bases in between. The CDR3 covers 15 residues. Germline CDR1 and CDR2: LNHDA and SQIVND (reference sequence). The CDR3 is CASSIGPGDGQPQHF. The CDR3 coding sequence is TGTGCCAGTAGTATAGGTCCAGGGGATGGCCAGCCCCAGCATTTT.

The chain carries TRBV12-3 or TRBV12-4 and TRBJ2-1, with D perhaps TRBD1 (5 bases). V gave up 7 bases and J gave up 9 bases, with 16 bases separating them. CDR3 size: 13 residues. The CDR3 loop reads CASTTRVTGEQFF. The CDR3 nucleotides are TGTGCCAGCACCACCAGGGTTACCGGTGAGCAGTTCTTC.

This chain joins TRBV6-2 or TRBV6-3 and TRBJ2-1; D call uncertain. CDR3 length equals 14 residues. The germline CDR1 and CDR2 sequences are MNHEY and SVGEGT. V lost 4 bases, J lost 2 bases, and 9 bases lay in between. CDR3 DNA: TGTGCCAGCAGTTTTCGTCACCCCTACAATGAGCAGTTCTTC. This gives the protein CASSFRHPYNEQFF.

This clonotype was detected once. V usage is TRBV28 and J usage is TRBJ2-5; 8 nucleotides match TRBD2. V was pared by 5 bases and J by 4 bases, with 12 bases of the junction left unmatched. The CDR3 totals 16 residues. CDR1 is MDHEN and CDR2 is SYDVKM in the germline V gene. The CDR3 region is CASSPQRESGRETQYF. The CDR3 coding sequence is TGTGCCAGCAGTCCCCAGCGGGAGTCGGGGAGAGAGACCCAGTACTTC.

The chain uses TRBV20-1 and TRBJ2-5, with 9 positions matching TRBD2. CDR3 size: 16 residues. Per the germline V gene, CDR1 is DFQATT and CDR2 is SNEGSKA (reference sequence). Trimming cost V 6 bases and J 1 base; bases outside gene matches: 12. The CDR3 spells CSALPLIAGAQETQYF. The CDR3 nucleotides are TGCAGTGCCCTACCCCTTATAGCGGGAGCCCAAGAGACCCAGTACTTC.

This clonotype was detected ten times or more. V usage is TRBV7-6 and J usage is TRBJ2-1; 14 bases agree with TRBD2. CDR1 is SGHVS, CDR2 FNYEAQ, per germline. J was trimmed by 5 bases and V by 1 base; bases with no gene match: 7. The CDR3 loop spans 18 amino acids. CDR3 region: CASSLGAGLAGGDNEQFF. DNA of the CDR3: TGTGCCAGCAGCTTAGGCGCCGGACTAGCGGGAGGCGACAATGAGCAGTTCTTC.

J is TRBJ2-1 and V is TRBV6-6; D remains ambiguous. In germline, CDR1 is MNHNY, CDR2 SVGAGI (reference sequence). Trimming cost V 5 bases and J 1 base, with 9 bases left between them. The length of the CDR3 is 14 residues. The CDR3 DNA reads as TGTGCCAGCAGTCGACCGGGTTCCTACAATGAGCAGTTCTTC. The encoded protein is CASSRPGSYNEQFF.

This sequence joins TRBV7-2 and TRBJ2-1; 7 bases fit TRBD2. The junction had 2 bases not matched to a gene; V was cut back by 3 bases and J by 9 bases. This CDR3 spans 12 amino acids. Germline CDR1 reads SGHTA; CDR2 reads FQGNSA. The CDR3 region is CASSLGGTEQFF. CDR3 in DNA: TGTGCCAGCAGCTTGGGGGGGACTGAGCAGTTCTTC.

This rearrangement joins TRBV28 to TRBJ1-1, with 8 positions matching TRBD1. Germline V lookup: CDR1 MDHEN, CDR2 SYDVKM. Trimming cost V 2 bases and J 5 bases; bases outside gene matches: 13. The CDR3 runs 17 residues. CDR3 region: CASSLIQGGNIGTEAFF. CDR3 bases: TGTGCCAGCAGTTTAATACAGGGGGGGAATATAGGGACTGAAGCTTTCTTT.

This clonotype was picked up a small number of times. The rearrangement joins TRBV7-2 to TRBJ2-7; D unresolved. Germline loops: CDR1 SGHTA, CDR2 FQGNSA. The CDR3 runs to 16 residues. Trimming took 7 bases from V and 0 from J, leaving 19 bases between them. CDR3 loop: CASTAAWAESSYEQYF. The CDR3, as DNA: TGTGCCAGCACCGCGGCGTGGGCAGAGAGCTCCTACGAGCAGTACTTC. The full variable domain, rest sourced from reference TRBV7-2 and TRBJ2-7, is GAGVSQSPSNKVTEKGKDVELRCDPISGHTALYWYRQSLGQGLEFLIYFQGNSAPDKSGLPSDRFSAERTGGSVSTLTIQRTQQEDSAVYLCASTAAWAESSYEQYFGPGTRLTVT.

To note about this clonotype: A junction end diverges from the germline sequence, so it may reflect a read error. The chain joins TRBV7-9 to TRBJ2-1, with D perhaps assigned TRBD1 or TRBD2 (6 bases each). Looked up from germline, CDR1 is SEHNR and CDR2 is FQNEAQ (reference sequence). This CDR3 comprises 16 residues. This chain's CDR3 is CTSSSGVGASYNEQFF. CDR3 coding DNA: TGTACCAGCAGCTCGGGGGTGGGGGCCTCCTACAATGAGCAGTTCTTC.

This clonotype was detected a few times. V is TRBV10-3 and J is TRBJ2-5, with D possibly matching TRBD1 (5 bases). There are 15 residues in the CDR3. Trimming removed 6 bases at V and 4 bases at J, with 18 bases between. In germline, CDR1 is ENHRY, CDR2 SYGVKD. The chain's CDR3 is CAISQRTRRGETQYF. The CDR3 bases are TGTGCCATCAGCCAAAGGACCAGAAGGGGAGAGACCCAGTACTTC.

The CDR3 region has the DNA TGCAGTGCTAGTGTTGACGGTCGTGGAAACACCATATATTTT. Translated, it gives CSASVDGRGNTIYF. The chain is built from TRBV20-1 and TRBJ1-3; D gene ambiguous. Trimming stripped 3 bases from V and 3 bases from J, with 12 bases between. Looked up from germline, CDR1 is DFQATT and CDR2 is SNEGSKA (reference sequence). The CDR3 covers 14 residues.

This sequence joins TRBV2 and TRBJ2-2; no firm D call. The CDR3 totals 14 residues. V lost 5 bases and J 4 bases, leaving 11 bases between the germline ends. Per the germline V gene, CDR1 is SNHLY and CDR2 is FYNNEI. CDR3 bases: TGTGCCAGCAGTAAAGACCGCCCCACCGGGGAGCTGTTTTTT. It yields the protein CASSKDRPTGELFF.